The T cell receptor (beta chain) under discussion was sequenced for a study of blood T cell repertoires in COVID-19. V gave up 8 bases and J gave up 0 bases, with 11 bases separating them. The CDR3 covers 15 residues. CDR1 and CDR2 (germline): MNHEY, SMNVEV (reference sequence). Cohort allocation depended upon clinical history that participants reported. This table comes from immunoSEQ multiplex PCR, and its TCRdb copy is limited to in-frame clones, with some not included. The table has roughly 370,000 clones, approximately 90% seen once. This clone was recorded once. The chain links TRBV27 to TRBJ2-6; no clear D gene. The sequence derives from a woman in her forties or fifties who had recovered from COVID-19. Sequencing used PBMCs or T cells enriched from blood (not recorded which). This CDR3 is CASAVMSSGANVLTF. The CDR3, as DNA: TGTGCCAGCGCCGTAATGAGCTCTGGGGCCAACGTCCTGACTTTC.